These 6 T cell receptor beta chains originate from one sample sequenced in a study of early T cells in non-severe SARS-CoV-2 infection. TCRdb redid the calling of the 5' RACE reads with MiXCR, one entry per CDR3 protein. The sample consists of approximately 64,000 distinct CDR3 sequences, 20% to 25% of them appearing once. Source: whole blood, taken at baseline. The receptors were gathered from an adult who was a healthcare worker with PCR-confirmed SARS-CoV-2 infection or an uninfected control (not recorded which).

This clonotype appeared many times. The J gene is TRBJ1-5, the V gene TRBV9, with D hard to call. Trimming took off 0 bases at V and 0 bases at J, with 7 bases between the two ends. The CDR3 has 15 residues. CDR1 is SGDLS and CDR2 is YYNGEE in the germline V gene. The chain's CDR3 is CASSVGLYSNQPQHF. CDR3 sequence (DNA): TGTGCCAGCAGCGTAGGACTTTATAGCAATCAGCCCCAGCATTTT.

In its sample, this clonotype was seen a few times. The chain joins TRBV9 to TRBJ2-2, with D possibly being TRBD2 (6 bases). The germline gives CDR1 SGDLS, CDR2 YYNGEE. The CDR3 consists of 16 residues. Deletions cut 0 bases from V and 6 bases from J, with 15 bases between. The CDR3 DNA is TGTGCCAGCAGCGTAGATGGCGGGGCGCGTCCCGGGGAGCTGTTTTTT. Amino acid sequence: CASSVDGGARPGELFF.

This clonotype was seen more than once but under ten times. J is TRBJ2-7 and V is TRBV5-6, with D hard to call. V lost 2 bases to trimming and J lost 2 bases, with 8 bases between them. The CDR3 is 13 residues long. Germline CDR1 reads SGHDT; CDR2 reads YYEEEE. The CDR3 DNA reads TGTGCCAGCAGCTTACAAGTGGCCTACGAGCAGTACTTC. Its translation is CASSLQVAYEQYF.

The chain employs TRBV18 and TRBJ1-1; TRBD1 is a possible D gene (5 bases). Trimming took off 3 bases at V and 3 bases at J, with 17 bases between the two ends. Germline V gene data show CDR1 as KGHSH and CDR2 as LQKENI. The CDR3 is 16 amino acids. CDR3 sequence: CASSPKQGLTDTEAFF. The CDR3 DNA sequence: TGTGCCAGCTCACCGAAGCAGGGTCTAACGGACACTGAAGCTTTCTTT.

In this sample, this clonotype turned up a few times. V usage is TRBV12-3 or TRBV12-4 and J usage is TRBJ1-1; the D is unclear. The CDR3 contains 14 residues. V lost 4 bases, J lost 1 base, and 10 bases lay in between. CDR3: CASSSFLGNTEAFF. CDR3 nucleotides: TGTGCCAGCAGTTCTTTTTTGGGGAACACTGAAGCTTTCTTT.

This clonotype was seen only a few times. This rearrangement joins TRBV4-1 to TRBJ1-2; 8 bases line up with TRBD1. Germline V gene sequence: CDR1 MGHRA, CDR2 YSYEKL. J was trimmed by 8 bases and V by 2 bases; bases with no gene match: 13. There are 16 residues in the CDR3. CDR3 in amino acids: CASSQSDRTGRGGYTF. The CDR3 DNA follows: TGCGCCAGCAGCCAATCTGATAGGACAGGGCGAGGGGGCTACACCTTC.